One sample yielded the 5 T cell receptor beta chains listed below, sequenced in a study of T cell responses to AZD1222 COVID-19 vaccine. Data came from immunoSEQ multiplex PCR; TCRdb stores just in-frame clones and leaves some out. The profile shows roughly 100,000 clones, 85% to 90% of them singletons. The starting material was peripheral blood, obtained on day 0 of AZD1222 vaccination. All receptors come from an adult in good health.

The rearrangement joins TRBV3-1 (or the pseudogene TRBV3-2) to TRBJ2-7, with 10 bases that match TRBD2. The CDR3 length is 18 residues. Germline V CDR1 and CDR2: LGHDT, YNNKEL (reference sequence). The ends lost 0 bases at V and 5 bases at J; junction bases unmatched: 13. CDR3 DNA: TGTGCCAGCAGCCAAGATCCCGCCGGGACTAGCGTCGTGGACGAGCAGTACTTC. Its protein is CASSQDPAGTSVVDEQYF.

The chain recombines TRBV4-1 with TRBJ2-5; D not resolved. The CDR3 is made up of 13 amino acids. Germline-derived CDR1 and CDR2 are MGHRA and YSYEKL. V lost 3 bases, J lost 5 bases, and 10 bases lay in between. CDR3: CASSQPGAETQYF. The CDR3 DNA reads TGCGCCAGCAGCCAGCCAGGAGCGGAGACCCAGTACTTC.

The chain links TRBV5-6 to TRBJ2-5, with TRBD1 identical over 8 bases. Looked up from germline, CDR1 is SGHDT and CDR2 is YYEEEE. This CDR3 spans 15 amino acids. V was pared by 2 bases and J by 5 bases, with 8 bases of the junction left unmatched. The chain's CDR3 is CASSLWQGARETQYF. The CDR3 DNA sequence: TGTGCCAGCAGCTTATGGCAGGGGGCGCGGGAGACCCAGTACTTC.

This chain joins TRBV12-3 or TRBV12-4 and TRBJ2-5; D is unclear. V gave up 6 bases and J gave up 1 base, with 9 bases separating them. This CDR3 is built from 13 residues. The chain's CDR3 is CASRPTIQETQYF. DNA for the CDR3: TGTGCCAGCAGGCCCACCATCCAAGAGACCCAGTACTTC.

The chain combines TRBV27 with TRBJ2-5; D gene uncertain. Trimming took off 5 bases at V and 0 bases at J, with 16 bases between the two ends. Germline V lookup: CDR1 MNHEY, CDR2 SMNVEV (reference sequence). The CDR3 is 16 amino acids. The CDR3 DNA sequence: TGTGCCAGCAGTCCCTCGTGGGTTAGGTACCAAGAGACCCAGTACTTC. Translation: CASSPSWVRYQETQYF.